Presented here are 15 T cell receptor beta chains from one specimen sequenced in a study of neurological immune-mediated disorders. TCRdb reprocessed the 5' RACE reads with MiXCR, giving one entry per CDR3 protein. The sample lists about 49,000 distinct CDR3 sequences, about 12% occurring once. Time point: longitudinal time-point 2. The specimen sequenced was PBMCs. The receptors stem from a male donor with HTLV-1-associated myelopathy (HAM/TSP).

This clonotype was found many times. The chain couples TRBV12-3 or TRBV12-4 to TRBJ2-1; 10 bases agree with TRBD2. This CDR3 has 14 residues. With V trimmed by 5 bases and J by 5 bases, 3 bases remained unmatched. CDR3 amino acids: CASSLLAGDNEQFF. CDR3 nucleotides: TGTGCCAGCAGTCTCCTAGCGGGGGACAATGAGCAGTTCTTC.

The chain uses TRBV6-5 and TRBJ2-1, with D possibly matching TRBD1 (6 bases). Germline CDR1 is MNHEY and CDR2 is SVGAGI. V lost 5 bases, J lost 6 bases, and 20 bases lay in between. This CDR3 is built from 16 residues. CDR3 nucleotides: TGTGCCAGCAGTAAATACCGGGACACCGTGGGCAATGAGCAGTTCTTC. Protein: CASSKYRDTVGNEQFF.

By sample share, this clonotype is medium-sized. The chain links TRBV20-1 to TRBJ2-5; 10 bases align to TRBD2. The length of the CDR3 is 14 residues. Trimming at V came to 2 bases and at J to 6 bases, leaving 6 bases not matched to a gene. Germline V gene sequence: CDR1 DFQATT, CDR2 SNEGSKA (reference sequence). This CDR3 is CSARRLAGVKTQYF. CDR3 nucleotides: TGCAGTGCTAGACGTCTAGCGGGGGTAAAGACCCAGTACTTC.

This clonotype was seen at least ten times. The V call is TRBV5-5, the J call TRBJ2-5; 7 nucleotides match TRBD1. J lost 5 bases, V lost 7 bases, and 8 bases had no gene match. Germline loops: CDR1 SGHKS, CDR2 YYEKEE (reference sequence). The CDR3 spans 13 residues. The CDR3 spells CASGTGVGETQYF. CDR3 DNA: TGTGCCAGCGGCACAGGGGTGGGGGAGACCCAGTACTTC. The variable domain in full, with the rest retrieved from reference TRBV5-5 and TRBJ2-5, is DAGVTQSPTHLIKTRGQQVTLRCSPISGHKSVSWYQQVLGQGPQFIFQYYEKEERGRGNFPDRFSARQFPNYSSELNVNALLLGDSALYLCASGTGVGETQYFGPGTRLLVL.

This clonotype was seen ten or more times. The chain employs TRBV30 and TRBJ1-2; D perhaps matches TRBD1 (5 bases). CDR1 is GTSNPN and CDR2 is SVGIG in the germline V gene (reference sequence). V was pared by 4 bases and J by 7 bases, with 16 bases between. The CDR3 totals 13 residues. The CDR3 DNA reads TGTGCCTGGACGGTGCAGGGTTCGAGTGGCTACACCTTC. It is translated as CAWTVQGSSGYTF.

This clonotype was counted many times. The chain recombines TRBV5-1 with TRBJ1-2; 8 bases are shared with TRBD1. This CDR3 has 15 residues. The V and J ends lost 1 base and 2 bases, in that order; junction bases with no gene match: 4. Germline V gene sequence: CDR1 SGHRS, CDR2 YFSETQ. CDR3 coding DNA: TGCGCCAGCAGCTTGTATACAGGGGGAAACTATGGCTACACCTTC. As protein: CASSLYTGGNYGYTF.

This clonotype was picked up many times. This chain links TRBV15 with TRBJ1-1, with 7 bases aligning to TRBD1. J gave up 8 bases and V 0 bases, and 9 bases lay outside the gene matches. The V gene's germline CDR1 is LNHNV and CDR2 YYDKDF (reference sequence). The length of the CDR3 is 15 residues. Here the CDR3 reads CATSREQGGVGEAFF. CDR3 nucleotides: TGTGCCACCAGCAGAGAGCAGGGGGGAGTAGGAGAAGCTTTCTTT.

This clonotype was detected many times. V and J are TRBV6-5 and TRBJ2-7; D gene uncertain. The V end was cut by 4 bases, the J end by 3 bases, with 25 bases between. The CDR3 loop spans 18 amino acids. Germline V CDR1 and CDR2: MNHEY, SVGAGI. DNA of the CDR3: TGTGCCAGCAGTTCCTGGAAAAGACGGGCTCCGGGCCGCTACGAGCAGTACTTC. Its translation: CASSSWKRRAPGRYEQYF.

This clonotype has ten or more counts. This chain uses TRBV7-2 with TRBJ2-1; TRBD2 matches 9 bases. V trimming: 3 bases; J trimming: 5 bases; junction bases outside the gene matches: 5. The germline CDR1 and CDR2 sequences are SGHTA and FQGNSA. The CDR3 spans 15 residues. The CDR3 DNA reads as TGTGCCAGCAGCTTGAGACTAGCGGCAAACAATGAGCAGTTCTTC. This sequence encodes CASSLRLAANNEQFF.

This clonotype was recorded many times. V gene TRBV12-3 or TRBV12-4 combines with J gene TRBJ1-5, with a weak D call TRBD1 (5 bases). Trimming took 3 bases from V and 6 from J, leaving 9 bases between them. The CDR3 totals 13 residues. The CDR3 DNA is TGTGCCAGCAGTTTCCTTGGGGGTCAGCCCCAGCATTTT. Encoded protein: CASSFLGGQPQHF.

The CDR3 coding sequence is TGTGCCAGCAGCACTACAACAGGGGTAGCCTACAATGAGCAGTTCTTC. Translating it yields CASSTTTGVAYNEQFF. The V gene is TRBV27, the J gene TRBJ2-1, with 7 bases identical to TRBD1. The V segment lost 6 bases and the J segment 2 bases; nucleotides outside the gene matches: 10. CDR1 MNHEY and CDR2 SMNVEV come from the germline V gene (reference sequence). The length of the CDR3 is 16 residues.

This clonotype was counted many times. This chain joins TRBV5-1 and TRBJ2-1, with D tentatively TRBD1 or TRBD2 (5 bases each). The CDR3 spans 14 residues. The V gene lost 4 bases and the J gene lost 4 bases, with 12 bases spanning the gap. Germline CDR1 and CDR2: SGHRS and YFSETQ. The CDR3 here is CASSPGTEYNEQFF. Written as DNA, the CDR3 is TGCGCCAGCAGCCCAGGGACGGAGTACAATGAGCAGTTCTTC.

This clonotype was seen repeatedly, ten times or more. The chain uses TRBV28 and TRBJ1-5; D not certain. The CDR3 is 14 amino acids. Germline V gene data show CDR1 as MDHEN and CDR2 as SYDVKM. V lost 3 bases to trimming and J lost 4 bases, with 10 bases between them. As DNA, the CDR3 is TGTGCCAGCAGTTTCAACGGACCGAATCAGCCCCAGCATTTT. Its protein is CASSFNGPNQPQHF.

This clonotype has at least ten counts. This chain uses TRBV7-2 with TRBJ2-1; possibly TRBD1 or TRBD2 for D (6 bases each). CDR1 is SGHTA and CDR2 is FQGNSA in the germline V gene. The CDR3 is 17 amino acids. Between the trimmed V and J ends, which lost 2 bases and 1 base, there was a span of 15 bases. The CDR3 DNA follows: TGTGCCAGCAGCTTACCACACAGGAGGGGGTCCTACAATGAGCAGTTCTTC. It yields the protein CASSLPHRRGSYNEQFF.

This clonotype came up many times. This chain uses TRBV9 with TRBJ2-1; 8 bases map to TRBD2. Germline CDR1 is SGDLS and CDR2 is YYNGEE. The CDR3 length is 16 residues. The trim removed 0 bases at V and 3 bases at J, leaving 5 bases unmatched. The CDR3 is CASSVATSGHYNEQFF. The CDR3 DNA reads TGTGCCAGCAGCGTAGCAACTAGCGGCCACTACAATGAGCAGTTCTTC.